This TCR beta chain originates from a study of blood T cell repertoires in COVID-19 (dated by TCRdb to 2020 to 2022). Background for the entire study: Samples from collaborators originated in the United States, Italy and Spain and spanned both the acute and convalescent phases of COVID-19. Where HLA class I and class II types were available, the types were taken from metadata supplied by the sample provider, not from assay-based typing. The dataset comprised deeply sampled blood TCRbeta repertoires from subjects exposed to, actively infected with, or recovered from COVID-19. The repertoires were released in a freely available public database intended as a resource for research on the immune response to SARS-CoV-2. The material from the prospective study consisted of cDNA or gDNA derived from T cells, B-cell-depleted T cells, or PBMCs. The samples were drawn from two sources: the first 160 participants of the ongoing ImmuneRACE study, and fewer than 1,500 subjects contributed by 6 global collaborators. Nearly every sample came with metadata listing a de-identified subject ID, COVID-19 status, age in years and sex. Overall study outcomes, separate from this receptor: The quantity of clinical and demographic metadata differed by source and by participant and was supplied without curation.

Each collaborating institution followed its own protocols to collect whole blood in K2EDTA tubes. For TCRbeta analysis, collaborators shipped samples in one of three forms: frozen whole blood, isolated PBMCs, or DNA extracted from either of those sample types. TCRbeta CDR3 regions were amplified from genomic DNA by means of the immunoSEQ Assay, a bias-controlled multiplex PCR. Per the original workflow: Within the assay, amplification of reference gene primers was used to estimate how many nucleated cells each sample contained. To quantify the absolute abundance of each unique TCRbeta CDR3 rearrangement, sequence reads were collapsed and filtered. Productive Simpson clonality was computed per sample as the square root of Simpson's diversity index over productive rearrangements. The immuneACCESS repertoire file appears here via TCRdb, limited to in-frame rearrangements. These files lack a portion of the clones; in checked studies, under half of the deficit traces to unresolved V genes, and the cause of the others is not known. The DNA was the basis for D and trimming; V, J and clone size are from that table. This sample has about 290,000 clones in its table, and more than 80% of those were observed once. Jointly, the top ten make up 3% of the sample.

Regarding this clone: This receptor's antigen is unknown. No much larger clonotype is one base removed from it; base qualities were not supplied.

CDR1 and CDR2 were assigned from the germline V gene (reference sequence) as LNHDA and SQIVND. The cysteine opens and the phenylalanine closes a CDR3 of 13 amino acids. Only the CDR3 DNA is retained, 39 bases long and in frame from the first base. V ends up 3 bases short and J 8 bases short, with an unmatched junction base count of 6. The chain employs TRBV19 and TRBJ1-2, with 7 bases in between that match TRBD1. Material for sequencing was peripheral blood. This sequence was found in a woman between 25 and 40 years old with active or convalescent COVID-19. The bases read TGTGCCAGTAGTATGACAGGGCGTTTGGGCTACACCTTC. This gives the protein CASSMTGRLGYTF.